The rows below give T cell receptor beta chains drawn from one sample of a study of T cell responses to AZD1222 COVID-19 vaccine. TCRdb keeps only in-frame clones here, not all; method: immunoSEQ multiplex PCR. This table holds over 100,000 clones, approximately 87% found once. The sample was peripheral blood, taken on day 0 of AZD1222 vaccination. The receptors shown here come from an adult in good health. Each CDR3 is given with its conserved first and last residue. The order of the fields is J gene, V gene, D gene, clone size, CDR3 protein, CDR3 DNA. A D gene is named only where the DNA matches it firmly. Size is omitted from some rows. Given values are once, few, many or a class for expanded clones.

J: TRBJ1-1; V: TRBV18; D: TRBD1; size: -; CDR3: CASSPGTANTEAFF; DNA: TGTGCCAGCTCACCCGGGACAGCAAACACTGAAGCTTTCTTT
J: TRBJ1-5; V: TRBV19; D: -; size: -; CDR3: CASRETDNNQPQHF; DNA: TGTGCCAGTAGGGAGACTGATAACAATCAGCCCCAGCATTTT
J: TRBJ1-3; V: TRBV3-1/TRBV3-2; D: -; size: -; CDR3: CASSPSPGNTIYF; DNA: TGTGCCAGCAGCCCTTCTCCGGGAAACACCATATATTTT
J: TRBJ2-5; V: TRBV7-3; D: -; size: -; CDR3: CASSLGLAPTQETQYF; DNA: TGTGCCAGCAGCTTAGGGCTAGCCCCCACACAAGAGACCCAGTACTTC
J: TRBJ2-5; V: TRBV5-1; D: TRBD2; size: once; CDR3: CASSASLSGVPYQETQYF; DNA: TGCGCCAGCAGCGCCTCTTTAAGCGGGGTACCCTACCAAGAGACCCAGTACTTC
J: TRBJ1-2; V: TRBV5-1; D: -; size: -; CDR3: CASSPADYGYTF; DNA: TGCGCCAGCAGCCCGGCCGACTATGGCTACACCTTC
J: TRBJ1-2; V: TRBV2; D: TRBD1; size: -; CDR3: CASRDRGNYGYTF; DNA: TGTGCCAGCAGGGACAGGGGAAACTATGGCTACACCTTC
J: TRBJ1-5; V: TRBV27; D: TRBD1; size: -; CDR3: CASTPEGQAASNQPQHF; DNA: TGTGCCAGCACCCCAGAGGGACAGGCTGCGAGCAATCAGCCCCAGCATTTT
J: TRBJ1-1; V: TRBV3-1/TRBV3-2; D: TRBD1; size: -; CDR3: CASSQTGATEAFF; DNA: TGTGCCAGCAGCCAAACAGGGGCCACTGAAGCTTTCTTT
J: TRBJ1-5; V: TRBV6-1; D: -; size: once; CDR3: CASSDLRGNQPQHF; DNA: TGTGCCAGCAGTGACCTCAGGGGCAATCAGCCCCAGCATTTT
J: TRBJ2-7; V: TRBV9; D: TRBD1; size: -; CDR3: CASGPGQEIYEQYF; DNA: TGTGCCAGCGGACCGGGACAGGAAATCTACGAGCAGTACTTC
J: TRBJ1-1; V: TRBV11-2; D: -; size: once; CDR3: CASSLYPMNTEAFF; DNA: TGTGCCAGCAGCTTATACCCGATGAACACTGAAGCTTTCTTT
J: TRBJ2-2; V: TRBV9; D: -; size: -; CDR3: CASSGTSGTGELFF; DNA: TGTGCCAGCAGCGGGACATCAGGGACCGGGGAGCTGTTTTTT
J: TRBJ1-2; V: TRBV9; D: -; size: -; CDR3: CASSVAEGGRPSNYGYTF; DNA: TGTGCCAGCAGCGTAGCGGAGGGAGGCAGGCCGTCCAACTATGGCTACACCTTC
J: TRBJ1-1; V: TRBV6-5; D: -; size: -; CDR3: CASISRGRTEAFF; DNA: TGTGCCAGCATCAGCCGAGGGAGGACTGAAGCTTTCTTT
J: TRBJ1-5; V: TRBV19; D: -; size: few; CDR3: CASSKDSNQPQHF; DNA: TGTGCCAGTAGTAAAGATAGCAATCAGCCCCAGCATTTT
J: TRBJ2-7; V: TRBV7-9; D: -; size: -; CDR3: CASSLVEGLEQYF; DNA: TGTGCCAGCAGCTTAGTGGAAGGGCTCGAGCAGTACTTC
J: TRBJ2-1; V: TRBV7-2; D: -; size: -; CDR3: CASSFAGLGGGGEQFF; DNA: TGTGCCAGCAGCTTTGCCGGACTGGGAGGGGGCGGTGAGCAGTTCTTC
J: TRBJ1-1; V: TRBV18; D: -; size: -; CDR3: CASSPLGGENTEAFF; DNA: TGTGCCAGCTCACCGCTCGGGGGTGAGAACACTGAAGCTTTCTTT
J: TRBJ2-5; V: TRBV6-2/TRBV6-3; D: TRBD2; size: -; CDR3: CASRPSGGARETQYF; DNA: TGTGCCAGCAGGCCTAGCGGGGGGGCCCGAGAGACCCAGTACTTC
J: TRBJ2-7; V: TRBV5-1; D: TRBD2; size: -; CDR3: CASSRTRGGYYEQYF; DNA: TGCGCCAGCAGCCGTACTCGCGGGGGATACTACGAGCAGTACTTC
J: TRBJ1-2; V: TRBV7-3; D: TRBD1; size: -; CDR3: CASSPSGTGVYGYTF; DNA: TGTGCCAGCAGCCCGTCGGGGACAGGGGTCTATGGCTACACCTTC
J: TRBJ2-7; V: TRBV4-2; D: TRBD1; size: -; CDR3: CASSQANLGTGSSYEQYF; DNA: TGTGCCAGCAGCCAAGCTAATTTGGGGACAGGGAGCTCCTACGAGCAGTACTTC
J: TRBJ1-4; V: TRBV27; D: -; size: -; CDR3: CASSPLTGGEKLFF; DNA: TGTGCCAGCAGTCCCCTGACAGGAGGAGAAAAACTGTTTTTT
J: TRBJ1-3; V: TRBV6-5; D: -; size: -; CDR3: CASNSRGLDTIYF; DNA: TGTGCCAGCAATTCCAGGGGACTGGACACCATATATTTT
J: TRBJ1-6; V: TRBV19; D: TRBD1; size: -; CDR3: CASASPGQLDSPLHF; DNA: TGTGCCAGCGCTTCACCGGGACAGCTGGATTCACCCCTCCACTTT
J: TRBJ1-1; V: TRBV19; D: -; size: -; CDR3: CASSIRGRGPDTEAFF; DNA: TGTGCCAGTAGTATACGGGGGCGAGGTCCGGACACTGAAGCTTTCTTT
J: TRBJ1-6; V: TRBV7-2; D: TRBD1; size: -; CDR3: CASSVQGPYNSPLHF; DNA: TGTGCCAGCAGCGTACAGGGGCCCTATAATTCACCCCTCCACTTT
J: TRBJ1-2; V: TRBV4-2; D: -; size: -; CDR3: CASSQDLRGGDYGYTF; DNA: TGTGCCAGCAGCCAAGACCTCCGGGGTGGTGACTATGGCTACACCTTC
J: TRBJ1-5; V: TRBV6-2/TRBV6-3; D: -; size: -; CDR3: CASSSSNKGPQHF; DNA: TGTGCCAGCAGTTCTTCCAATAAGGGGCCCCAGCATTTT
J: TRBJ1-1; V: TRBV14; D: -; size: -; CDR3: CASSRARGTEAFF; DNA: TGTGCCAGCAGCCGAGCGCGGGGGACTGAAGCTTTCTTT
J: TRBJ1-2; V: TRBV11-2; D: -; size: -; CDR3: CASSLDSRGAYNYGYTF; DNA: TGTGCCAGCAGCTTAGATTCACGGGGGGCCTACAACTATGGCTACACCTTC
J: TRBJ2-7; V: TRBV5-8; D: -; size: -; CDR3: CASSHLGWGRDEQYF; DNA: TGTGCCAGCAGCCACTTGGGGTGGGGGCGCGACGAGCAGTACTTC
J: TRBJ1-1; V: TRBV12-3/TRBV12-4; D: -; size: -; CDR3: CASSWLSTEAFF; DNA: TGTGCCAGCAGTTGGTTGAGCACTGAAGCTTTCTTT
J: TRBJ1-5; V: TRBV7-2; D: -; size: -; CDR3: CASSLEASYSNQPQHF; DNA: TGTGCCAGCAGCTTAGAGGCGTCCTATAGCAATCAGCCCCAGCATTTT
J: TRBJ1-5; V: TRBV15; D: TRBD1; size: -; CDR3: CATSFFSGTEFNQPQHF; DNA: TGTGCCACCAGCTTCTTCTCCGGGACAGAGTTCAATCAGCCCCAGCATTTT
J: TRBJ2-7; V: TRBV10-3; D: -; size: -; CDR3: CAISEGSPANEQYF; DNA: TGTGCCATCAGTGAAGGAAGCCCCGCCAACGAGCAGTACTTC
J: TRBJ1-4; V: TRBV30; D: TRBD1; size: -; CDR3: CAWRTGARGEKLFF; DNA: TGTGCCTGGAGGACAGGGGCTCGAGGTGAAAAACTGTTTTTT
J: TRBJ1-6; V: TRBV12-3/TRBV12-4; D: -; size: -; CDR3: CASGLNSPLHF; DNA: TGTGCCAGCGGCCTAAATTCACCCCTCCACTTT
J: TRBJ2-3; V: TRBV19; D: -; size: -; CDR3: CASSTIIGVGTDTQYF; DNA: TGTGCCAGTAGTACCATTATTGGGGTGGGCACAGATACGCAGTATTTT